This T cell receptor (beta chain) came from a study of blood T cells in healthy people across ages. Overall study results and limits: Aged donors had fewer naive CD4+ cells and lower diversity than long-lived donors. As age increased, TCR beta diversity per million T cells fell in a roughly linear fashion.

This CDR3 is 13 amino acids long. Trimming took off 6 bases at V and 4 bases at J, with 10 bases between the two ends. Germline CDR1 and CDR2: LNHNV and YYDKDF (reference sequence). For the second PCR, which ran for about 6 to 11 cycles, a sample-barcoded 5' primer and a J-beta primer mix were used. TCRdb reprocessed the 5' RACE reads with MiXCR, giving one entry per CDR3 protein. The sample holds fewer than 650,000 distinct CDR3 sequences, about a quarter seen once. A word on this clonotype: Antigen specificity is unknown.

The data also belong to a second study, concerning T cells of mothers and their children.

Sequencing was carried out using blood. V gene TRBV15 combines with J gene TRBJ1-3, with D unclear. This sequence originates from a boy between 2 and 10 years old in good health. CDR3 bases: TGTGCCACCAGTACATCGTTAGGAAACACCATATATTTT. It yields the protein CATSTSLGNTIYF.